These 30 T cell receptor beta chains were all obtained from the same sample, sequenced in a study of breast tumors, draining lymph nodes, adjacent tissues. The lymph nodes were axillary draining lymph nodes from breast cancer patients. TCRdb recomputed calls from the multiplex PCR reads with MiXCR, one row per CDR3 protein. The sample contains around 250,000 distinct CDR3 sequences, 30% to 35% of which appear only once. The specimen was axillary lymph node tissue. These receptors were collected from a female donor with breast cancer. Some clones in this sample may be carry-over from other donors' samples.

At least ten counts were recorded for this clonotype. V gene TRBV7-2 combines with J gene TRBJ2-5, with 8 bases that match TRBD2. V shed 1 base, J shed 6 bases, and the junction held 16 bases outside the gene matches. CDR3 length: 18 residues. CDR1 and CDR2 (germline): SGHTA, FQGNSA. The chain's CDR3 is CASSLDLSRGDLQQTQYF. CDR3 DNA: TGTGCCAGCAGCTTAGATCTTTCGCGGGGGGACCTCCAGCAGACCCAGTACTTC.

A note on this clonotype: Its ends do not fully match the called genes, so a read error is possible. The chain links TRBV20-1 to TRBJ2-1; D is possibly TRBD2 (6 bases). The CDR3 has 12 amino acids. Germline V gene lookup returns CDR1 DFQATT and CDR2 SNEGSKA (reference sequence). Here the CDR3 DNA reads TGCAGTGCTTTGGAGGGCGGGGATGAGCCGTTCTTC. This translates into CSALEGGDEPFF.

The chain uses TRBV6-1 and TRBJ2-6, with no clear D. Germline V gene lookup returns CDR1 MNHNS and CDR2 SASEGT. The V end lost 1 base, the J end lost 4 bases, and 5 bases lay between the germline ends. The CDR3 is made up of 14 amino acids. CDR3 nucleotides: TGTGCCAGCAGTGAAGGCACCGGGGCCAACGTCCTGACTTTC. It encodes CASSEGTGANVLTF.

This clonotype was counted at least ten times. This rearrangement joins TRBV12-5 to TRBJ1-5; 7 bases line up with TRBD1. Germline assignment: CDR1 LGHNT and CDR2 FRNRAP. The CDR3 loop spans 14 amino acids. V was clipped by 7 bases and J by 1 base; unmatched bases: 4. DNA of the CDR3: TGTGCTAGTGCCAGGGACAGAAGCAATCAGCCCCAGCATTTT. It is translated as CASARDRSNQPQHF.

As regards this clonotype: Being one base from a much bigger clone, this may be a read error. The V call is TRBV20-1, the J call TRBJ2-7, with a weak D call TRBD2 (6 bases). Germline loops: CDR1 DFQATT, CDR2 SNEGSKA (reference sequence). This CDR3 has 11 amino acids. This CDR3 reads CSASGGYEQSF. The CDR3 DNA is TGCAGTGCTAGCGGGGGTTACGAGCAGTCCTTC.

This clonotype was observed many times. V gene TRBV5-1 combines with J gene TRBJ1-4; the match to TRBD1 covers 7 bases. Germline V gene data show CDR1 as SGHRS and CDR2 as YFSETQ. V was pared by 0 bases and J by 8 bases, with 7 bases of the junction left unmatched. The CDR3 sequence is 15 residues long. The CDR3 DNA follows: TGCGCCAGCAGCTTGGTAACAGGGGCAGGAGAAAAACTGTTTTTT. It translates to CASSLVTGAGEKLFF.

There are many counts of this clonotype. The chain has TRBV6-5 and TRBJ1-2, with D tentatively TRBD1 (5 bases). There are 15 residues in the CDR3. The germline V gene encodes CDR1 MNHEY and CDR2 SVGAGI. Trimming took off 6 bases at V and 0 bases at J, with 14 bases between the two ends. The CDR3 DNA reads as TGTGCCAGCAGCCCCGGGACCCTCACTAACTATGGCTACACCTTC. This gives the protein CASSPGTLTNYGYTF.

This clonotype was picked up a small number of times. The CDR3 DNA is TGTGCCAGCACCAAGGCGGGGCCCCGGAATGAGCAGTTCTTC. Translated, it gives CASTKAGPRNEQFF. The chain couples TRBV2 to TRBJ2-1; tentatively, D is TRBD2 (6 bases). Trimming stripped 7 bases from V and 7 bases from J, with 17 bases between. CDR3 length equals 14 residues. The V gene's germline CDR1 is SNHLY and CDR2 FYNNEI. Complete variable domain (other parts from reference TRBV2 and TRBJ2-1): EPEVTQTPSHQVTQMGQEVILRCVPISNHLYFYWYRQILGQKVEFLVSFYNNEISEKSEIFDDQFSVERPDGSNFTLKIRSTKLEDSAMYFCASTKAGPRNEQFFGPGTRLTVL.

As for this clonotype: Germline is not matched at one junction end, which may reflect a read error. The rearrangement uses TRBV29-1 and TRBJ2-7; D ambiguous. CDR1 is SQVTM, CDR2 ANQGSEA, per germline. This CDR3 is built from 12 residues. The CDR3 region is CGVEDGGSEQYF. Written as DNA, the CDR3 is TGCGGCGTTGAAGATGGTGGCTCCGAGCAGTACTTC.

In its sample, this clonotype was seen many times. This chain links TRBV7-8 with TRBJ2-1, with no clear D. Trimming removed 4 bases at V and 4 bases at J, with 17 bases between. The CDR3 spans 16 residues. CDR1 and CDR2 from the germline V gene are SGHVS and FQNEAQ. Here the CDR3 DNA reads TGTGCCAGCAGCTCGACATTCACCACCGTATACAATGAGCAGTTCTTC. It is translated as CASSSTFTTVYNEQFF.

This clonotype has ten or more counts. The chain uses TRBV10-3 and TRBJ2-7; the match to TRBD2 covers 8 bases. CDR1 is ENHRY, CDR2 SYGVKD, per germline. After removal of 0 bases from V and 6 bases from J, the junction contained 4 bases not matched to a gene. This CDR3 has 14 residues. The CDR3 DNA sequence: TGTGCCATCAGTGAGTCGGGACTAGTAGGCGAGCAGTACTTC. It codes for CAISESGLVGEQYF.

In this sample, this clonotype turned up many times. This chain uses TRBV9 with TRBJ2-5; a weak D match, TRBD1 (5 bases). This CDR3 comprises 14 residues. V lost 4 bases, J lost 3 bases, and 13 bases lay in between. Per germline, CDR1 SGDLS and CDR2 YYNGEE. DNA of the CDR3: TGTGCCAGCAGCCAGGGCATGTCAGAAGAGACCCAGTACTTC. It codes for CASSQGMSEETQYF.

Concerning this clonotype itself: A much larger clone differs from this one at a single base, so this may be a read error. The V gene is TRBV20-1, the J gene TRBJ2-2, with TRBD2 identical over 10 bases. The CDR3 contains 15 residues. Germline V lookup: CDR1 DFQATT, CDR2 SNEGSKA (reference sequence). Losses at the gene ends were 0 bases for V and 8 bases for J; bases not matched to a gene: 6. The CDR3, as DNA: TGCAGTGCTAGAGACCCCACTAGCGGGACTGGGGAGCTGTTTTTT. Amino acid sequence: CSARDPTSGTGELFF.

V usage is TRBV4-3 and J usage is TRBJ1-2; 7 bases agree with TRBD1. The length of the CDR3 is 16 residues. V was pared by 0 bases and J by 4 bases, with 8 bases of the junction left unmatched. CDR1 is LGHNA, CDR2 YSLEER, per germline. The CDR3 nucleotides read TGCGCCAGCAGCCAAGAGTGGGCCGGGACAGCCTATGGCTACACCTTC. Translated, it gives CASSQEWAGTAYGYTF.

Many counts were recorded for this clonotype. The CDR3 region is CASSLGVGRVNNEQFF. CDR3 DNA: TGTGCCAGCAGCTTAGGTGTGGGGCGGGTCAACAATGAGCAGTTCTTC. The genes are TRBV7-2 and TRBJ2-1; the D call may be TRBD1 or TRBD2 (5 bases each). Germline V lookup: CDR1 SGHTA, CDR2 FQGNSA. V dropped 1 base and J dropped 5 bases, with 15 bases sitting between them. This CDR3 spans 16 amino acids.

This clonotype appeared a few times. This chain links TRBV7-9 with TRBJ2-5; the match to TRBD1 covers 7 bases. V shed 4 bases, J shed 3 bases, and the junction held 5 bases outside the gene matches. Germline CDR1 SEHNR, CDR2 FQNEAQ (reference sequence). The CDR3 runs to 14 residues. Written as DNA, the CDR3 is TGTGCCAGCAGCTCCCGGACAGGAGAAGAGACCCAGTACTTC. Encoded protein: CASSSRTGEETQYF.

In this sample, this clonotype turned up many times. CDR3 loop: CATSDQGATPTDTQYF. For the CDR3, the DNA is TGTGCCACCAGTGATCAGGGCGCAACCCCCACAGATACGCAGTATTTT. The rearrangement joins TRBV24-1 to TRBJ2-3; D is possibly TRBD1 (5 bases). The ends were cut back, 3 bases at V and 2 bases at J, with 14 bases in the middle. In germline, CDR1 is KGHDR, CDR2 SFDVKD. CDR3 length: 16 amino acids.

This clonotype was detected a few times. The chain carries TRBV6-2 or TRBV6-3 and TRBJ2-7; unclear D gene. The V end was cut by 2 bases, the J end by 2 bases, with 13 bases between. Germline CDR1 is MNHEY and CDR2 is SVGEGT. The CDR3 is 15 amino acids. CDR3 in amino acids: CASSYRAQAPYEQYF. The CDR3 nucleotides read TGTGCCAGCAGTTACAGGGCCCAAGCCCCCTACGAGCAGTACTTC.

The J gene is TRBJ1-1, the V gene TRBV5-1, with D possibly being TRBD1 (6 bases). V gave up 4 bases and J gave up 6 bases, with 13 bases separating them. Per germline, CDR1 SGHRS and CDR2 YFSETQ. The CDR3 contains 13 residues. The CDR3 nucleotides read TGCGCCAGCAGCAGTACAGGGTCCCCTGAAGCTTTCTTT. It is translated as CASSSTGSPEAFF.

This clonotype appeared many times. V usage is TRBV20-1 and J usage is TRBJ2-1; a weak D match, TRBD2 (5 bases). The CDR3 contains 12 residues. V shed 3 bases and J shed 3 bases, with 6 bases lying between them. The germline gives CDR1 DFQATT, CDR2 SNEGSKA (reference sequence). CDR3 loop: CSASGIYNEQFF. DNA for the CDR3: TGCAGTGCTAGCGGGATCTACAATGAGCAGTTCTTC.

To note about this clonotype: This may arise from a read error, as a much more abundant clone is one base away. V and J are TRBV6-1 and TRBJ1-4; 11 nucleotides match TRBD1. The CDR3 consists of 15 residues. The germline V gene encodes CDR1 MNHNS and CDR2 SASEGT. CDR3 sequence: CASRGTGGTNEKLLF. CDR3 nucleotide sequence: TGTGCCAGCAGAGGGACAGGGGGAACTAATGAAAAACTGCTTTTT.

Comment on this clonotype: Possible read error: a much larger clone is one base away. The V call is TRBV5-6, the J call TRBJ1-6; a weak D match, TRBD1 (6 bases). Deletions cut 2 bases from V and 10 bases from J, with 19 bases between. CDR3 length: 16 residues. Germline V gene data show CDR1 as SGHDT and CDR2 as YYEEEE. The CDR3: CASSFYRALGISPLHF. For the CDR3, the DNA is TGTGCCAGCAGCTTTTACAGGGCGCTCGGAATCTCACCCCTCCACTTT.

This clonotype came up many times. The chain combines TRBV10-2 with TRBJ1-2, with 7 bases that match TRBD1. V lost 3 bases to trimming and J lost 4 bases; unmatched junction nucleotides: 5. The CDR3 is 14 residues long. Germline lookup yields CDR1 WSHSY and CDR2 SAAADI. The CDR3 nucleotides are TGCGCCAGCAGTGAACGTCCAGGGGGCTATGGCTACACCTTC. Protein sequence: CASSERPGGYGYTF.

There are a few counts of this clonotype. The chain joins TRBV20-1 to TRBJ1-2; D unresolved. Trimming left V 0 bases short and J 8 bases short, with 16 bases between. The CDR3 consists of 14 residues. Looked up from germline, CDR1 is DFQATT and CDR2 is SNEGSKA (reference sequence). The CDR3 coding sequence is TGCAGTGCTAGAGATAGCCGGGCTGTTTTCGGCTACACCTTC. Translation gives CSARDSRAVFGYTF.

The rearrangement joins TRBV6-5 to TRBJ2-3, with D unresolved. This CDR3 comprises 12 residues. The ends were cut back, 6 bases at V and 8 bases at J, with 12 bases in the middle. CDR1 MNHEY and CDR2 SVGAGI come from the germline V gene. DNA for the CDR3: TGTGCCAGCAGGGATGTCATTGGTACGCAGTATTTT. Translated, it gives CASRDVIGTQYF.

This clonotype has a count of ten or more. The chain uses TRBV6-6 and TRBJ2-1; TRBD2 matches at 13 bases. CDR3 length: 16 amino acids. The junction had 10 bases not matched to a gene; V was cut back by 7 bases and J by 7 bases. Germline CDR1 and CDR2: MNHNY and SVGAGI (reference sequence). The CDR3 sequence: CASNQKGLAGVNEQFF. Written as DNA, the CDR3 is TGTGCCAGCAATCAAAAAGGACTAGCGGGAGTTAATGAGCAGTTCTTC.

This clonotype was picked up many times. V gene TRBV3-1 combines with J gene TRBJ2-5; tentative D call: TRBD1 (6 bases). The germline CDR1 and CDR2 sequences are LGHDT and YNNKEL (reference sequence). V was clipped by 4 bases and J by 4 bases, with 10 bases between them. The CDR3 is made up of 13 amino acids. The CDR3 DNA reads as TGTGCCAGCAGCCTGACAGGAGGAGAGACCCAGTACTTC. Its protein product is CASSLTGGETQYF.

The chain recombines TRBV12-3 or TRBV12-4 with TRBJ2-1; TRBD2 is a possible D gene (7 bases). The CDR3 is 16 amino acids. The CDR3 protein is CARHRGGGSGYNEQFF. The CDR3 DNA is TGTGCTAGACATCGTGGGGGCGGGAGTGGGTACAATGAGCAGTTCTTC.

As concerns this clonotype: The limits of the CDR3 on the DNA are not certain, so only TCRdb's listed CDR3 is given. This chain uses TRBV19 with TRBJ2-2; TRBD1 is the table's D call and was not checked against the DNA. The CDR3 length equals 20 residues, ends included. The V gene's germline CDR1 is LNHDA and CDR2 SQIVND (reference sequence). CDR3 sequence: CASSIEVGGAYEQYFGELFF.

This clonotype was seen at least ten times. The rearrangement uses TRBV7-6 and TRBJ2-2; TRBD2 agrees at 10 bases. V dropped 5 bases and J dropped 2; count of bases not matched to a gene: 14. The germline CDR1 and CDR2 sequences are SGHVS and FNYEAQ. There are 19 residues in the CDR3. This chain's CDR3 is CASSRDRNSGGPNTGELFF. The CDR3 DNA reads as TGTGCCAGCAGCCGAGACAGAAATAGCGGGGGGCCTAACACCGGGGAGCTGTTTTTT.